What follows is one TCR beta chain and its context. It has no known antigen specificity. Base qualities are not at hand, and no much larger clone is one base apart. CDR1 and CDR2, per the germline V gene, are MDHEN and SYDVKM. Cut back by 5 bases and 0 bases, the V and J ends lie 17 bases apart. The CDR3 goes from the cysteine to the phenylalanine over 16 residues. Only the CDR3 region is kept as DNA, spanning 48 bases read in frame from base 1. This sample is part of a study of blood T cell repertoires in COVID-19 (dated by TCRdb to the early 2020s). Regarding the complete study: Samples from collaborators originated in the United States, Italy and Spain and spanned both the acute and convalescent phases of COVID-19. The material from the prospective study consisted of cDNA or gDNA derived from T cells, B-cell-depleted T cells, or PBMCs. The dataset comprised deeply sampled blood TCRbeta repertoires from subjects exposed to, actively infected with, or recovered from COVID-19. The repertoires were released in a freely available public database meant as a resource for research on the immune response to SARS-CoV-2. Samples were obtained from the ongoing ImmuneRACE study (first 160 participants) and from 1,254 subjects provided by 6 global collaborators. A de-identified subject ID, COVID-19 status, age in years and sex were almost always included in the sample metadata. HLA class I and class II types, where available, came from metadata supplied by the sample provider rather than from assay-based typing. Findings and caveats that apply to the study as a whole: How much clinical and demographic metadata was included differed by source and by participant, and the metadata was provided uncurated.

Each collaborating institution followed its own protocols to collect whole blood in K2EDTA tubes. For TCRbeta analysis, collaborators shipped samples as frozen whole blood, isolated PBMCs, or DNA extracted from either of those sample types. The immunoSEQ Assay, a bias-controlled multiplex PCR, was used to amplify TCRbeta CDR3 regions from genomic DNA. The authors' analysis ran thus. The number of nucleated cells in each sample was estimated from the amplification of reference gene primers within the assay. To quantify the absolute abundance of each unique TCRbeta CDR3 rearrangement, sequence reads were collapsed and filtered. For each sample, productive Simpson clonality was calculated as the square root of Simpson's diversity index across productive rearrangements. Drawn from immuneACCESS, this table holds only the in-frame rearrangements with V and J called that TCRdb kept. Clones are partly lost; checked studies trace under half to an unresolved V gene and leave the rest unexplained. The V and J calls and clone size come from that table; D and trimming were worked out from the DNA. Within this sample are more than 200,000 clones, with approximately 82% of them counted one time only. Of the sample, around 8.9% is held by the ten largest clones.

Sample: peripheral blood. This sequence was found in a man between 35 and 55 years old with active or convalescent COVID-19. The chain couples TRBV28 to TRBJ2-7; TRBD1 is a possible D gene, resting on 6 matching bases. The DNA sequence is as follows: TGTGCCAGCAGTCCCGGGGACAAGAGGAGCTCCTACGAGCAGTACTTC. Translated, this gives CASSPGDKRSSYEQYF.